This T cell receptor beta chain was recorded in a study of early T cells in non-severe SARS-CoV-2 infection. Study-level information: Unpaired chains resulted from sequencing bulk RNA of unsorted whole blood. Study-level findings and limits: VDJdb-based annotation leaned toward anti-spike CD8 responses and missed private and CD4 specificities.

At least ten counts were recorded for this clonotype. Its antigen is undetermined. The V and J ends lost 5 bases and 1 base respectively, with 8 bases between them. This CDR3 spans 13 amino acids. Germline values: CDR1 SGHTA, CDR2 FQGTGA. In the library, individual cDNA molecules carried attached unique molecular identifiers. One entry per CDR3 protein, called by TCRdb with MiXCR from the 5' RACE reads. The sample lists roughly 93,000 distinct CDR3 sequences; approximately 11% were seen once. This receptor was identified in an adult who was a healthcare worker with PCR-confirmed SARS-CoV-2 infection or an uninfected control (not recorded which). Sequencing input: whole blood. J is TRBJ2-5 and V is TRBV7-3; no reliable D call. The CDR3 nucleotides are TGTGCCAGCAGCATACTTACCCAAGAGACCCAGTACTTC. It translates to CASSILTQETQYF. The complete variable domain, with remaining parts taken from reference TRBV7-3 and TRBJ2-5, reads GAGVSQTPSNKVTEKGKYVELRCDPISGHTALYWYRQSLGQGPEFLIYFQGTGAADDSGLPNDRFFAVRPEGSVSTLKIQRTERGDSAVYLCASSILTQETQYFGPGTRLLVL.